These 21 T cell receptor beta chains came from one sample sequenced in a study of T-cell reconstitution after alpha-beta-depleted transplantation in children. TCRbeta library preparation incorporated unique molecular identifiers. Using its own MiXCR run on the PCR reads, TCRdb lists one record per CDR3 protein. The sample includes approximately 350,000 distinct CDR3 sequences, about a sixth seen only once; the top ten take roughly 40%. The sequencing used PBMCs, mostly from graft donor cells, collected 360 days after TCRalphabeta/CD19-depleted stem cell transplant. Receptors originate from a male patient between 2 and 9 years old who had a stem cell transplant for acute lymphoblastic leukemia, so the T cells may come from the graft donor.

This clonotype was seen at least ten times. V usage is TRBV12-3 or TRBV12-4 and J usage is TRBJ2-1; 8 nucleotides match TRBD1. V trimming: 3 bases; J trimming: 4 bases; junction bases outside the gene matches: 5. This CDR3 has 15 residues. The CDR3 DNA sequence: TGTGCCAGCAGTTTCGGACAGGGTGTTTACAATGAGCAGTTCTTC. Translated: CASSFGQGVYNEQFF.

The V call is TRBV10-3, the J call TRBJ1-5; D perhaps matches TRBD1 (5 bases). Germline lookup yields CDR1 ENHRY and CDR2 SYGVKD. The CDR3 runs 14 residues. Between the trimmed V and J ends, which lost 7 bases and 0 bases, there was a span of 10 bases. The CDR3 DNA follows: TGTGCCATCAAAGACAGCATTAGCAATCAGCCCCAGCATTTT. Protein product: CAIKDSISNQPQHF.

This chain joins TRBV6-5 and TRBJ2-3; maybe TRBD2 (6 bases). Trimming pared 2 bases from V and 2 bases from J, leaving 11 bases between. CDR3 size: 15 residues. CDR1 MNHEY and CDR2 SVGAGI come from the germline V gene. The CDR3 DNA sequence: TGTGCCAGCAGTTACAGACTAGTCCCCACAGATACGCAGTATTTT. The encoded protein is CASSYRLVPTDTQYF.

The chain is built from TRBV5-8 and TRBJ2-2, with D tentatively TRBD1 or TRBD2 (5 bases each). This CDR3 comprises 15 residues. CDR1 SGHTS and CDR2 YDEGEE come from the germline V gene. Deletions cut 2 bases from V and 8 bases from J, with 16 bases between. CDR3: CASSFGRYRRGELFF. CDR3 sequence (DNA): TGTGCCAGCAGCTTCGGTCGGTACAGGAGGGGGGAGCTGTTTTTT.

J is TRBJ2-1 and V is TRBV20-1; possible D gene TRBD1, 6 bases. Germline V gives CDR1 DFQATT, CDR2 SNEGSKA (reference sequence). V was cut by 3 bases and J by 2 bases, with 17 bases left in between. The CDR3 sequence is 16 residues long. The CDR3 spells CSASGVRDTTYNEQFF. CDR3 nucleotides: TGCAGTGCTAGTGGCGTCCGGGACACAACCTACAATGAGCAGTTCTTC.

This chain connects TRBV5-1 to TRBJ1-2; 8 bases align to TRBD1. The germline V gene has CDR1 SGHRS and CDR2 YFSETQ. The CDR3 covers 15 residues. V lost 5 bases, J lost 4 bases, and 10 bases stayed unmatched. CDR3 nucleotides: TGCGCCAGCAGGTTACGGACAGGGTGGCCCTATGGCTACACCTTC. Translation: CASRLRTGWPYGYTF. Filled out from reference TRBV5-1 and TRBJ1-2, the complete variable domain reads KAGVTQTPRYLIKTRGQQVTLSCSPISGHRSVSWYQQTPGQGLQFLFEYFSETQRNKGNFPGRFSGRQFSNSRSEMNVSTLELGDSALYLCASRLRTGWPYGYTFGSGTRLTVV.

V is TRBV5-1 and J is TRBJ2-1; TRBD2 agrees at 13 bases. Germline loops: CDR1 SGHRS, CDR2 YFSETQ. The CDR3 contains 14 residues. J lost 10 bases, V lost 0 bases, and 1 base had no gene match. In DNA, the CDR3 is TGCGCCAGCAGCTTGGGGACTAGCGGGAGAGAGCAGTTCTTC. Its translation is CASSLGTSGREQFF.

The genes are TRBV12-3 or TRBV12-4 and TRBJ2-2, with D uncertain. This CDR3 has 16 residues. Trimming cost V 10 bases and J 1 base, with 19 bases left between them. The DNA for the CDR3 is TGTGCCACCTTCCCCCCCGGACCGATGAACACCGGGGAGCTGTTTTTT. This translates into CATFPPGPMNTGELFF.

This clonotype was observed a handful of times. The rearrangement links TRBV20-1 to TRBJ2-7; no reliable D call. V was clipped by 0 bases and J by 5 bases, with 2 bases between them. This CDR3 region has 10 residues. In germline, CDR1 is DFQATT, CDR2 SNEGSKA (reference sequence). CDR3 DNA: TGCAGTGCTAGAGACAACGAGCAGTACTTC. Protein sequence: CSARDNEQYF.

This sequence joins TRBV11-1 and TRBJ2-3, with TRBD2 as a possible D gene (5 bases). Between the trimmed V and J ends, which lost 5 bases and 0 bases, there was a span of 12 bases. The CDR3 spans 15 residues. Per the germline V gene, CDR1 is SGHAT and CDR2 is FQDESV (reference sequence). The CDR3 bases are TGTGCCAGCAGCCCCACTAGGACCAGCACAGATACGCAGTATTTT. It codes for CASSPTRTSTDTQYF.

This clonotype has a handful of counts. CDR3 sequence reads: CASSPGLKGLHEQYF. The CDR3, as DNA: TGCGCCAGCAGCCCCGGACTCAAGGGGTTGCACGAGCAGTACTTC. The genes are TRBV4-1 and TRBJ2-7; TRBD1 or TRBD2 may be the D gene (5 bases each). V was shortened by 4 bases and J by 5 bases, with 18 bases between the two germline ends. Germline V CDR1 and CDR2: MGHRA, YSYEKL. The CDR3 spans 15 residues.

This clonotype was observed many times. The V call is TRBV20-1, the J call TRBJ2-3; the match to TRBD2 covers 9 bases. V trimming: 6 bases; J trimming: 6 bases; junction bases outside the gene matches: 13. Germline CDR1 reads DFQATT; CDR2 reads SNEGSKA (reference sequence). This CDR3 is 15 amino acids long. The CDR3 sequence is CSARSGSGSPDTQYF. The DNA of the CDR3 is TGCAGTGCCAGGTCGGGTAGCGGGAGCCCCGATACGCAGTATTTT.

This clonotype was seen only a few times. V and J are TRBV15 and TRBJ1-1; D perhaps matches TRBD1 (5 bases). The V gene's germline CDR1 is LNHNV and CDR2 YYDKDF (reference sequence). The CDR3 has 15 residues. V dropped 0 bases and J dropped 0 bases, with 8 bases sitting between them. The CDR3 loop is CATSRDRGMNTEAFF. Here the CDR3 DNA reads TGTGCCACCAGCAGAGACCGGGGGATGAACACTGAAGCTTTCTTT. The whole variable domain, remainder taken from reference TRBV15 and TRBJ1-1, is DAMVIQNPRYQVTQFGKPVTLSCSQTLNHNVMYWYQQKSSQAPKLLFHYYDKDFNNEADTPDNFQSRRPNTSFCFLDIRSPGLGDTAMYLCATSRDRGMNTEAFFGQGTRLTVV.

This clonotype has only a few counts. The CDR3 sequence: CASSLEPDYYEQYF. CDR3 DNA: TGCGCCAGCAGCTTGGAACCAGATTACTACGAGCAGTACTTC. The V gene is TRBV5-1, the J gene TRBJ2-7; D not certain. Germline assignment: CDR1 SGHRS and CDR2 YFSETQ. V shed 0 bases and J shed 3 bases, with 10 bases lying between them. The CDR3 is 14 residues long.

This clonotype was counted many times. The genes are TRBV5-6 and TRBJ1-1, with 7 bases lining up with TRBD1. V gave up 2 bases and J gave up 5 bases; unmatched junction bases: 3. Germline V gene sequence: CDR1 SGHDT, CDR2 YYEEEE. This CDR3 is 13 amino acids long. The CDR3 reads CASSFDRVTEAFF. CDR3 nucleotides: TGTGCCAGCAGCTTTGACAGGGTTACTGAAGCTTTCTTT.

The genes are TRBV20-1 and TRBJ2-7, with TRBD1 matching over 7 bases. CDR3 length: 12 residues. Germline assignment: CDR1 DFQATT and CDR2 SNEGSKA (reference sequence). V lost 6 bases and J lost 3; bases outside the gene matches: 5. CDR3 coding DNA: TGCAGTGCCACCGGGACAGACTACGAGCAGTACTTC. Its protein product is CSATGTDYEQYF.

This clonotype was observed a handful of times. The V call is TRBV30, the J call TRBJ1-5; 7 bases agree with TRBD1. The V and J ends lost 3 bases and 3 bases, in that order; junction bases with no gene match: 2. In germline, CDR1 is GTSNPN, CDR2 SVGIG (reference sequence). CDR3 length: 13 amino acids. In nucleotides, the CDR3 is TGTGCCTGGAGCGGACAGGTCAATCAGCCCCAGCATTTT. Translated: CAWSGQVNQPQHF.

The chain has TRBV2 and TRBJ1-1; D gene ambiguous. There are 14 residues in the CDR3. Germline loops: CDR1 SNHLY, CDR2 FYNNEI. Trimming pared 6 bases from V and 1 base from J, leaving 12 bases between. In nucleotides, the CDR3 is TGTGCCAGCAGAGGCCTAGGGAGGAACACTGAAGCTTTCTTT. The encoded protein is CASRGLGRNTEAFF.

To note about this clonotype: This may come from a read error, since a much larger clone is one base off. Without the conserved terminal phenylalanine or tryptophan, this CDR3 likely stems from a read error. The J gene is TRBJ2-3, the V gene TRBV29-1; TRBD2 aligns across 8 bases. V dropped 1 base and J dropped 7; count of bases not matched to a gene: 13. In germline, CDR1 is SQVTM, CDR2 ANQGSEA. CDR3 size: 16 residues. CDR3 residues: CSVEVRTSPGVYTQYY. The CDR3, as DNA: TGCAGCGTTGAAGTTCGGACTAGCCCAGGGGTATATACGCAGTATTAT.

This clonotype has more than one count but fewer than ten. The gene calls are TRBV20-1 and TRBJ1-2, with D possibly matching TRBD1 (6 bases). The CDR3 length is 13 residues. Germline V lookup: CDR1 DFQATT, CDR2 SNEGSKA (reference sequence). Deletions cut 5 bases from V and 1 base from J, with 11 bases between. The CDR3 DNA is TGCAGTGCTGCGGACAGCCTTAACTATGGCTACACCTTC. Translated: CSAADSLNYGYTF.

J is TRBJ2-6 and V is TRBV7-8; no clear D gene. The CDR3 runs to 14 residues. CDR1 and CDR2 from the germline V gene are SGHVS and FQNEAQ. Between the trimmed V and J ends, which lost 1 base and 3 bases, there was a span of 4 bases. CDR3 residues: CASSLGYGANVLTF. The CDR3 DNA reads TGTGCCAGCAGCTTAGGTTATGGGGCCAACGTCCTGACTTTC. Combining the CDR3 with reference TRBV7-8 and TRBJ2-6 gives the whole variable domain GAGVSQSPRYKVAKRGQDVALRCDPISGHVSLFWYQQALGQGPEFLTYFQNEAQLDKSGLPSDRFFAERPEGSVSTLKIQRTQQEDSAVYLCASSLGYGANVLTFGAGSRLTVL.